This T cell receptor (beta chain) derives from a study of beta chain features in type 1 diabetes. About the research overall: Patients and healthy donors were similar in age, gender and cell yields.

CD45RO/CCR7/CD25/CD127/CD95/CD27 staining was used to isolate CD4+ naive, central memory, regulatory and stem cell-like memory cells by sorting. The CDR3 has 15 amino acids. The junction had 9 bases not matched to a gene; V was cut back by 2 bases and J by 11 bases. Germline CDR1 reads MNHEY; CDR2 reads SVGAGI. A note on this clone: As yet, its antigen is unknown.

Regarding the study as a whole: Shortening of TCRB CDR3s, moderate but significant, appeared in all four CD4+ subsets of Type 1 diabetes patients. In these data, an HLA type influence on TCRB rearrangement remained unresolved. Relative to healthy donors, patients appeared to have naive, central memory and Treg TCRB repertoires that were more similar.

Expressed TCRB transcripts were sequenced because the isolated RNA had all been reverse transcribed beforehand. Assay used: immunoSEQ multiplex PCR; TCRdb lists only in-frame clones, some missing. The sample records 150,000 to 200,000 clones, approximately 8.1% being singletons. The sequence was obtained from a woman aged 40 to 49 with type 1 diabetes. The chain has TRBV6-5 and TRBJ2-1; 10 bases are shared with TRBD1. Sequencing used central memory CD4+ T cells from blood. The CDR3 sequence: CASSYGTGDLYQQFF. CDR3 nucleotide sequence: TGTGCCAGCAGTTACGGGACAGGGGACCTCTATCAGCAGTTCTTC.